Presented here are 5 T cell receptor beta chains from one specimen sequenced in a study of technical replicates of blood from several donors. Sequencing used immunoSEQ multiplex PCR; TCRdb keeps in-frame clones, though not all of them. The sample records roughly 90,000 clones, roughly 94% being singletons. Sequencing was performed on T cells isolated from PBMCs. The receptor source for this set is a human donor in good health.

The chain carries TRBV6-5 and TRBJ2-2; D not certain. This CDR3 spans 13 amino acids. V was cut by 2 bases and J by 8 bases, with 9 bases left in between. Looked up from germline, CDR1 is MNHEY and CDR2 is SVGAGI. In DNA form, the CDR3 reads TGTGCCAGCAGTTACGAATGGCAGGGGGAGCTGTTTTTT. Its protein product is CASSYEWQGELFF.

The J gene is TRBJ1-2, the V gene TRBV5-1; possibly TRBD1 for D (6 bases). The CDR3 length is 14 residues. Trimming removed 0 bases from V and 2 bases from J, with 8 bases in between. Germline CDR1 and CDR2: SGHRS and YFSETQ. CDR3 amino acids: CASSLEGHNYGYTF. For the CDR3, the DNA is TGCGCCAGCAGCTTGGAGGGACACAACTATGGCTACACCTTC.

The genes are TRBV4-1 and TRBJ2-1; D gene ambiguous. The germline V gene has CDR1 MGHRA and CDR2 YSYEKL. Between the trimmed V and J ends, which lost 3 bases and 8 bases, there was a span of 8 bases. The CDR3 sequence is 12 residues long. The CDR3 loop is CASSHPPHEQFF. The CDR3 DNA reads as TGCGCCAGCAGCCATCCTCCCCATGAGCAGTTCTTC.

The chain links TRBV30 to TRBJ1-5; D gene uncertain. This CDR3 comprises 13 residues. Trimming left V 2 bases short and J 7 bases short, with 12 bases between. From germline, CDR1 is GTSNPN and CDR2 SVGIG (reference sequence). DNA of the CDR3: TGTGCCTGGAGTTTAGGGCGGGGACAGCCCCAGCATTTT. Translated, it gives CAWSLGRGQPQHF.

This rearrangement joins TRBV27 to TRBJ2-2, with 16 bases fitting TRBD2. The CDR3 covers 16 residues. Germline CDR1 MNHEY, CDR2 SMNVEV (reference sequence). Trimming cost V 4 bases and J 6 bases; bases outside gene matches: 2. The CDR3 is CASSSGTSGRAGELFF. CDR3 sequence (DNA): TGTGCCAGCAGTTCGGGGACTAGCGGGAGGGCCGGGGAGCTGTTTTTT.